The sequence of this T cell receptor (beta chain) was determined in a study of blood T cells in healthy people across ages. Study-level findings and limits: There were more naive CD4+ cells and higher diversity in long-lived donors than in aged donors. Roughly linearly, TCR beta diversity per million T cells fell as age increased.

This clonotype was detected a few times. Its antigen remains unidentified. Sample-barcoded 5' priming and a J-beta primer mix drove a second PCR of roughly 6 to 12 cycles. TCRdb redid the calling of the 5' RACE reads with MiXCR, one entry per CDR3 protein. The data hold 1,500,000 or so distinct CDR3 sequences, with roughly 60% observed a single time. Per the germline V gene, CDR1 is SQVTM and CDR2 is ANQGSEA. The CDR3 consists of 11 residues. The germline V and J ends were trimmed by 7 bases and 5 bases, with 12 bases remaining between them. The sample taken for sequencing was blood. The receptor's source is a man younger than 35 in good health. The J gene is TRBJ2-7, the V gene TRBV29-1; D may correspond to TRBD1 or TRBD2 (5 bases each). Here the CDR3 reads CSGGTRHEQYF. As DNA, the CDR3 is TGCAGCGGTGGGACCAGACACGAGCAGTACTTC.